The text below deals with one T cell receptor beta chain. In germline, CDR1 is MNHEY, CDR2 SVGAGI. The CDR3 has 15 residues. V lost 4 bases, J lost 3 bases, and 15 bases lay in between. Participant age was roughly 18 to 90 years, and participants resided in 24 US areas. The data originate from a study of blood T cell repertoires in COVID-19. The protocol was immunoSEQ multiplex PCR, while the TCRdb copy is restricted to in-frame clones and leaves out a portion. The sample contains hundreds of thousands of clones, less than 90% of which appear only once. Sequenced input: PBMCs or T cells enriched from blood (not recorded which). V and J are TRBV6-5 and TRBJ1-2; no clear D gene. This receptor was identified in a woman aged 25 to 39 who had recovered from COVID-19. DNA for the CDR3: TGTGCCAGCAGTTTATCAGAAACCCCCTACTATGGCTACACCTTC. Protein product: CASSLSETPYYGYTF.